This entry concerns a single TCR beta chain. No antigen is known for it. TRB rearrangements were amplified by touch-down multiplex PCR with mixed TRB-A/B primers. For each CDR3 protein, TCRdb gives one entry from its re-call of the multiplex PCR reads, without DNA. Recorded here are about 11,000 distinct CDR3 sequences; the top ten clones represent about 25%. The data originate from a study of T cell clusters in autoimmune cytopenias. TRB was amplified from approximately 230 ng of peripheral blood genomic DNA per sample. Study-wide points: Physiological T cell clusters of healthy donors were apparently absent in primary autoimmune cytopenia patients.

The same data also went into a second study, on T cell repertoires in aging, cancer and after chemotherapy. That study reports: Donors were grouped into six age bands spanning 30 or younger through 70 or older. Age-matched healthy donors had significantly more diverse, less clonal blood TCR repertoires than untreated cancer patients. Median generation probability rose over the chemotherapy interval in each cancer cohort, suggesting rebound thymic output.

Sequenced sample: peripheral blood. This sequence originates from a human donor in good health.

This chain's CDR3 is CASSSVQGASGYTF. The chain employs TRBV19 and TRBJ1-2; TCRdb outputs TRBD1, but without DNA this stays unchecked. The CDR3 spans 14 residues. Looked up from germline, CDR1 is LNHDA and CDR2 is SQIVND (reference sequence).